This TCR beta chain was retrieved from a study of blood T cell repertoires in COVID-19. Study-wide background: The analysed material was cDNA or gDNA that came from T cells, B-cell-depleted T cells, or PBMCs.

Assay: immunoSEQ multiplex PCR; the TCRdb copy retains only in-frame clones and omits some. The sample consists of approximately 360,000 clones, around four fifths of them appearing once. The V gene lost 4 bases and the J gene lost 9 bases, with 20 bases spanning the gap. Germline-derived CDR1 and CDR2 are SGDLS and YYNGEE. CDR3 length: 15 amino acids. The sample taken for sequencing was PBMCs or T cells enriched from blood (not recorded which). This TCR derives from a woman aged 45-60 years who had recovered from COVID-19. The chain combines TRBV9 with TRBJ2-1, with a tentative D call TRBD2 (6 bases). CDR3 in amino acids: CASSLSSGYLSEQFF. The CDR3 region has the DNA TGTGCCAGCAGCCTCTCCAGCGGGTATCTTAGTGAGCAGTTCTTC. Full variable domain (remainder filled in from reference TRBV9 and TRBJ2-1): DSGVTQTPKHLITATGQRVTLRCSPRSGDLSVYWYQQSLDQGLQFLIQYYNGEERAKGNILERFSAQQFPDLHSELNLSSLELGDSALYFCASSLSSGYLSEQFFGPGTRLTVL.